These T cell receptor beta chains were read from a single sample in a study of metastatic and nonmetastatic thyroid tumors. TCRdb used MiXCR to call clones anew from the PCR reads. The sample consists of 30,000 to 40,000 clones, 33% of them appearing once. Sequences were obtained from tumor tissue. These receptor sequences come from a female donor with papillary thyroid cancer or a benign thyroid nodule (not recorded which). Some clones in this sample may be carry-over from other donors' samples. CDR3s include the opening cysteine and the closing phenylalanine or tryptophan. A D gene is named only where the DNA matches it firmly. Only part of the rows carry a size: once, few, many, or a class if the clone is expanded.

v_call	d_call	clone_size	j_call	cdr3_aa	cdr3_nt
TRBV5-1	TRBD1	-	TRBJ1-5	CASSPTGSNQPQHF	TGCGCCAGCAGCCCGACAGGGAGCAATCAGCCCCAGCATTTT
TRBV28	-	-	TRBJ2-1	CASSLARGGEQFF	TGTGCCAGCAGTTTGGCAAGGGGAGGTGAGCAGTTCTTC
TRBV4-3	-	-	TRBJ2-7	CASSQEIGVEQYF	TGCGCCAGCAGCCAAGAAATCGGGGTCGAGCAGTACTTC
TRBV12-3/TRBV12-4	-	few	TRBJ2-7	CASSLRGSFSYEQYF	TGTGCCAGCAGTTTAAGGGGGTCTTTCTCCTACGAGCAGTACTTC
TRBV6-2/TRBV6-3	-	-	TRBJ1-1	CASFYSLLSTEAFF	TGTGCCAGCTTTTATAGCCTGCTCTCCACTGAAGCTTTCTTT
TRBV6-5	-	-	TRBJ1-6	CASSYAGELRSPLHF	TGTGCCAGCAGTTACGCGGGCGAACTTAGGTCACCCCTCCACTTT
TRBV7-2	TRBD1	few	TRBJ2-7	CASSFNRGDHEQYF	TGTGCCAGCAGCTTTAACAGGGGTGATCACGAGCAGTACTTC
TRBV4-1	TRBD1	-	TRBJ1-5	CASSLPGQGASQPQHF	TGCGCCAGCAGCCTCCCGGGGCAGGGGGCAAGTCAGCCCCAGCATTTT
TRBV6-1	TRBD2	few	TRBJ2-2	CASSGLAGDTGELFF	TGTGCCAGCTCGGGACTAGCGGGAGACACCGGGGAGCTGTTTTTT
TRBV4-2	TRBD2	-	TRBJ2-1	CASSARTSREYNEQFF	TGTGCCAGCAGCGCCCGGACTAGCAGAGAATACAATGAGCAGTTCTTC